This T cell receptor beta chain was found in a study of blood T cells in healthy people across ages. Sample-barcoded 5' priming and a J-beta primer mix drove a second PCR of roughly 6 to 12 cycles. TCRdb analysed the 5' RACE reads with MiXCR anew, one entry per CDR3 protein. The profile shows 540,000 or so distinct CDR3 sequences, 24% of them singletons. The CDR3 sequence is 10 residues long. Trimming pared 10 bases from V and 7 bases from J, leaving 8 bases between. Germline loops: CDR1 SGHRS, CDR2 YFSETQ. The same data also went into a second study, on T cells of mothers and their children.

This sequence originates from a boy between 10 and 17 years old in good health. The chain recombines TRBV5-1 with TRBJ2-2; possible D gene TRBD2, 6 bases. Sample: blood. CDR3 in amino acids: CASGDGELFF. The CDR3 DNA is TGCGCCTCGGGGGACGGGGAGCTGTTTTTT.